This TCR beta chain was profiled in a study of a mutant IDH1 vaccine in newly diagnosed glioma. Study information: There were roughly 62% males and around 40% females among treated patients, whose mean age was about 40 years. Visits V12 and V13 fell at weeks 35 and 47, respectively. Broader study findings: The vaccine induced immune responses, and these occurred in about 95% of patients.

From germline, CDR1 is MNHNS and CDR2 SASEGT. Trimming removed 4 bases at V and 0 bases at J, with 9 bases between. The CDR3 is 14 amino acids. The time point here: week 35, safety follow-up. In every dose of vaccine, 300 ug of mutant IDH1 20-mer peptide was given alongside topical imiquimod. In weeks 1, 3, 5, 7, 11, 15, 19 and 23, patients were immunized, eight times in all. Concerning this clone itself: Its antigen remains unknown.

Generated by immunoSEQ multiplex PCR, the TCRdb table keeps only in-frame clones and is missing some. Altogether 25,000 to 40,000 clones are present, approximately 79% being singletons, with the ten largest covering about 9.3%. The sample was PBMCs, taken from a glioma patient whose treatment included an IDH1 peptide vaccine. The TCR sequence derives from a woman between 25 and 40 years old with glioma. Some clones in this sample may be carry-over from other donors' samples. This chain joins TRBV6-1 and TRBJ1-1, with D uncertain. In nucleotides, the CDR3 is TGTGCCAGCAGTGGGGAGGGAGTGAACACTGAAGCTTTCTTT. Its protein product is CASSGEGVNTEAFF.